Given below is one TCR beta chain in context. This sample is part of a study of Ad26.COV2.S vaccination and SARS-CoV-2 variants. Treatment in this sample: 15 to 20 received Ad26.COV2.S at low or high dose, single or two shots; about 5 received placebo; per-sample allocation not given. Sampling occurred on day 63 after the first vaccine or placebo injection. Assay used: immunoSEQ multiplex PCR; TCRdb lists only in-frame clones, some missing. The sample yields about 320,000 clones, about 90% seen once. The clonotype comes from a person between 18 and 65 years old who received the Ad26.COV2.S COVID-19 vaccine or a placebo. The sample was peripheral blood, taken in a trial of Ad26.COV2.S vaccine versus placebo.

CDR3 sequence reads: CASSEGLADLYEQYV. DNA of the CDR3: TGTGCCAGCAGTGAGGGACTAGCGGACCTCTACGAGCAGTACGTC. The rearrangement links TRBV6-6 to TRBJ2-7, with 11 bases aligning to TRBD2. Germline CDR1 reads MNHNY; CDR2 reads SVGAGI (reference sequence). J was trimmed by 3 bases and V by 5 bases; bases with no gene match: 6. This CDR3 contains 15 residues.